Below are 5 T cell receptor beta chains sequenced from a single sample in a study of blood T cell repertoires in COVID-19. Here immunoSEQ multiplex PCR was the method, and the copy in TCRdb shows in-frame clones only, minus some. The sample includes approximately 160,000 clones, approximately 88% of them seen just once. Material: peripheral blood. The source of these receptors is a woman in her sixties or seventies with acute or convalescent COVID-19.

CDR3 amino acids: CASSPPLGGNEQFF. CDR3 nucleotide sequence: TGCGCCAGCAGCCCTCCACTAGGAGGCAATGAGCAGTTCTTC. The chain employs TRBV5-1 and TRBJ2-1; maybe TRBD2 (5 bases). Germline V CDR1 and CDR2: SGHRS, YFSETQ. The V end lost 4 bases, the J end lost 6 bases, and 14 bases lay between the germline ends. This CDR3 has 14 residues. Supplemented by reference TRBV5-1 and TRBJ2-1, the full variable domain reads KAGVTQTPRYLIKTRGQQVTLSCSPISGHRSVSWYQQTPGQGLQFLFEYFSETQRNKGNFPGRFSGRQFSNSRSEMNVSTLELGDSALYLCASSPPLGGNEQFFGPGTRLTVL.

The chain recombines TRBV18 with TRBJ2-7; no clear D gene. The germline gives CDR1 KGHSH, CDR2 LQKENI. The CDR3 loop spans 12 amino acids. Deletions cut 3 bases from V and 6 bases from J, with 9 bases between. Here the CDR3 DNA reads TGTGCCAGCTCACCCGGAGTATTCGAGCAGTACTTC. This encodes CASSPGVFEQYF.

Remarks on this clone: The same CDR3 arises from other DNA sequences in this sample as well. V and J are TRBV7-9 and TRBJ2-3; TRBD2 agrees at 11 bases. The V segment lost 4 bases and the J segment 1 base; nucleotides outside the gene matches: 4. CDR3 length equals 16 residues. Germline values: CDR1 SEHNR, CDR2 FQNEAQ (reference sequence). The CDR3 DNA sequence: TGTGCCAGCAGCTCTGGACTAGCGGGCGGCACAGATACGCAGTATTTT. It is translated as CASSSGLAGGTDTQYF.

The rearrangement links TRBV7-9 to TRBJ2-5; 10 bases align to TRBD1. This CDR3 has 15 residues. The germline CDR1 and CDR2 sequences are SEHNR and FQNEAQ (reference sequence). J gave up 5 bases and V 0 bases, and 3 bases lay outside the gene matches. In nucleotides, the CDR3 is TGTGCCAGCAGCTTAGCGACAGGGGGCTTCGAGACCCAGTACTTC. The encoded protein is CASSLATGGFETQYF. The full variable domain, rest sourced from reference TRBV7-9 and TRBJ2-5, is DTGVSQNPRHKITKRGQNVTFRCDPISEHNRLYWYRQTLGQGPEFLTYFQNEAQLEKSRLLSDRFSAERPKGSFSTLEIQRTEQGDSAMYLCASSLATGGFETQYFGPGTRLLVL.

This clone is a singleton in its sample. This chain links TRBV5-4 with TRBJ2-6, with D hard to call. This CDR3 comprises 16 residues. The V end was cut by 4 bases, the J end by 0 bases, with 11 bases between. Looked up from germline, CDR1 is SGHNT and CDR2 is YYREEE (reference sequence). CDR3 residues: CASSPTSHSGANVLTF. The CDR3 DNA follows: TGTGCCAGCAGCCCGACAAGTCACTCTGGGGCCAACGTCCTGACTTTC.